This T cell receptor beta chain was sequenced during a study of T-cell memory formation after mild COVID-19. Study-level findings and limits: Clonal second-wave expansions that peaked on day 37 had unconfirmed SARS-CoV-2 specificity.

TCRdb reanalysed the 5' RACE reads using MiXCR and keeps one entry per CDR3 protein. This table has approximately 110,000 distinct CDR3 sequences, about a fifth appearing once. Germline CDR1 is MGHDK and CDR2 is SYGVNS. The CDR3 spans 12 residues. With 8 bases removed from V and 5 bases from J, the gap between germline ends came to 12 bases. This clonotype was observed a single time. What it binds is unknown. Specimen: PBMCs or a T cell subset sorted from them (not recorded which). The gene calls are TRBV25-1 and TRBJ1-1; a weak D match, TRBD1 (6 bases). The receptor comes from a man younger than 30 who had mild COVID-19 (a few samples of this study predate the infection). Cell type and time point are not known. CDR3 sequence reads: CASARGETEAFF. CDR3 DNA sequence: TGTGCCAGCGCCAGGGGCGAAACTGAAGCTTTCTTT.